This is a list of T cell receptor beta chains from one sample in a study of shared clonotypes between healthy human individuals. Here immunoSEQ multiplex PCR was the method, and the copy in TCRdb shows in-frame clones only, minus some. The repertoire holds 2 million to 2.5 million clones, with about 94% as singletons. Source material: naive CD4+ T cells sorted from blood. The origin of the receptors is a man younger than 35 in good health. Each CDR3 is given with its conserved first and last residue. Fields, in order: clone size, V gene, J gene, D gene, CDR3 length, CDR3 protein, CDR3 DNA. D genes are given only for firm matches. The listing skips clone size in some rows; elsewhere it reads once, few, many or a size class.

abundance: -
v_gene: TRBV9
j_gene: TRBJ2-2
d_gene: -
len: 16
CDR3aa: CASSVPTGRDTGELFF
CDR3nt: TGTGCCAGCAGCGTACCGACAGGACGGGACACCGGGGAGCTGTTTTTT

abundance: -
v_gene: TRBV5-1
j_gene: TRBJ1-2
d_gene: -
len: 15
CDR3aa: CASSSGGSNGYGYTF
CDR3nt: TGCGCCAGCAGCAGCGGGGGTTCCAACGGCTATGGCTACACCTTC

abundance: -
v_gene: TRBV19
j_gene: TRBJ1-1
d_gene: -
len: 14
CDR3aa: CASSTGQRNTEAFF
CDR3nt: TGTGCCAGTAGTACTGGACAGAGGAACACTGAAGCTTTCTTT

abundance: once
v_gene: TRBV13
j_gene: TRBJ2-7
d_gene: -
len: 16
CDR3aa: CASSLEVGSRAYEQYF
CDR3nt: TGTGCCAGCAGCTTAGAGGTCGGGAGTAGAGCCTACGAGCAGTACTTC

abundance: -
v_gene: TRBV11-3
j_gene: TRBJ2-7
d_gene: -
len: 15
CDR3aa: CASSPHRDPWYEQYF
CDR3nt: TGTGCCAGCAGCCCCCACCGGGACCCCTGGTACGAGCAGTACTTC

abundance: -
v_gene: TRBV7-7
j_gene: TRBJ2-3
d_gene: TRBD2
len: 15
CDR3aa: CASSSGLAGTDTQYF
CDR3nt: TGTGCTAGCAGCTCCGGACTAGCGGGCACAGATACGCAGTATTTT

abundance: -
v_gene: TRBV9
j_gene: TRBJ2-3
d_gene: -
len: 13
CDR3aa: CASSPSPGDTQYF
CDR3nt: TGTGCCAGCAGCCCCTCCCCCGGGGATACGCAGTATTTT

abundance: -
v_gene: TRBV6-1
j_gene: TRBJ1-2
d_gene: -
len: 11
CDR3aa: CASSSVGGYTF
CDR3nt: TGTGCCAGCAGCAGCGTAGGTGGCTACACCTTC

abundance: -
v_gene: TRBV7-6
j_gene: TRBJ2-1
d_gene: -
len: 18
CDR3aa: CASSGPRDGGGSYNEQFF
CDR3nt: TGTGCCAGCAGCGGGCCGCGGGACGGGGGCGGATCCTACAATGAGCAGTTCTTC

abundance: -
v_gene: TRBV19
j_gene: TRBJ2-6
d_gene: -
len: 19
CDR3aa: CASSFAPGRKSSGANVLTF
CDR3nt: TGTGCCAGTAGTTTTGCCCCGGGACGGAAAAGCTCTGGGGCCAACGTCCTGACTTTC

abundance: -
v_gene: TRBV6-5
j_gene: TRBJ1-2
d_gene: -
len: 12
CDR3aa: CASSYNSYGYTF
CDR3nt: TGTGCCAGCAGTTACAACTCCTATGGCTACACCTTC

abundance: -
v_gene: TRBV29-1
j_gene: TRBJ2-3
d_gene: TRBD1
len: 14
CDR3aa: CSVAGQGQTDTQYF
CDR3nt: TGCAGCGTCGCCGGACAGGGCCAGACAGATACGCAGTATTTT

abundance: -
v_gene: TRBV18
j_gene: TRBJ2-3
d_gene: -
len: 14
CDR3aa: CASSPLAGTDTQYF
CDR3nt: TGTGCCAGCTCACCGCTAGCCGGCACAGATACGCAGTATTTT

abundance: -
v_gene: TRBV5-1
j_gene: TRBJ2-7
d_gene: -
len: 15
CDR3aa: CASSEVQGPLYEQYF
CDR3nt: TGCGCCAGCAGCGAAGTACAGGGACCCCTCTACGAGCAGTACTTC

abundance: -
v_gene: TRBV6-6
j_gene: TRBJ2-7
d_gene: TRBD2
len: 15
CDR3aa: CASSYALAGLYEQYF
CDR3nt: TGTGCCAGCAGTTACGCACTAGCGGGACTCTACGAGCAGTACTTC

abundance: -
v_gene: TRBV11-2
j_gene: TRBJ1-1
d_gene: TRBD1
len: 14
CDR3aa: CASSSQGSGTEAFF
CDR3nt: TGTGCCAGCAGCTCACAGGGGTCGGGCACTGAAGCTTTCTTT